One and the same sample provided the 26 T cell receptor beta chains below, sequenced in a study of blood T cell repertoires in COVID-19. Sequencing used immunoSEQ multiplex PCR; TCRdb keeps in-frame clones, though not all of them. In the table there are about 250,000 clones, 70% to 85% of which are singletons. Specimen: peripheral blood. The origin of the receptors is a man older than 75 with acute or convalescent COVID-19.

The genes are TRBV19 and TRBJ1-5; 7 bases are shared with TRBD1. This CDR3 spans 17 amino acids. V shed 10 bases, J shed 2 bases, and the junction held 17 bases outside the gene matches. Germline lookup yields CDR1 LNHDA and CDR2 SQIVND (reference sequence). In nucleotides, the CDR3 is TGTGCCACCTCCGGGACAGCTTACCGTTTAGGCAATCAGCCCCAGCATTTT. Its translation is CATSGTAYRLGNQPQHF.

The J gene is TRBJ1-1, the V gene TRBV21-1. TRBV21-1 is a known pseudogene. CDR3 size: 16 residues. The CDR3 region is CASSKGRRFFNTEAFF. The CDR3 DNA reads as TGTGCCAGCAGCAAGGGGAGGCGCTTCTTTAACACTGAAGCTTTCTTT.

The rearrangement joins TRBV10-3 to TRBJ2-7; 8 bases are a match to TRBD2. CDR1 and CDR2 (germline): ENHRY, SYGVKD. Trimming removed 4 bases from V and 4 bases from J; junction bases left unmatched: 9. This CDR3 contains 15 residues. The CDR3 sequence: CAISGPGTSGYEQYF. For the CDR3, the DNA is TGTGCCATCAGTGGCCCGGGAACTAGCGGATACGAGCAGTACTTC.

The genes are TRBV2 and TRBJ2-2, with D unresolved. Germline V lookup: CDR1 SNHLY, CDR2 FYNNEI. Between the trimmed V and J ends, which lost 4 bases and 4 bases, there was a span of 13 bases. The CDR3 runs to 15 residues. CDR3 bases: TGTGCCAGCAGTGTTGGGCCCCCGGTCACCGGGGAGCTGTTTTTT. The encoded protein is CASSVGPPVTGELFF.

This clone has just a few counts. The chain combines TRBV18 with TRBJ2-7, with TRBD2 matching 7 bases. The CDR3 is made up of 16 amino acids. Germline-derived CDR1 and CDR2 are KGHSH and LQKENI. The trim removed 0 bases at V and 0 bases at J, leaving 5 bases unmatched. The CDR3 DNA is TGTGCCAGCTCACCACCGATGGGGACTACCTCCTACGAGCAGTACTTC. Translating it yields CASSPPMGTTSYEQYF.

This clone was seen once. The V call is TRBV5-6, the J call TRBJ1-2; 9 positions match TRBD1. The germline gives CDR1 SGHDT, CDR2 YYEEEE. The J segment lost 8 bases and the V segment lost 4 bases, leaving 6 bases of the junction unmatched. CDR3 size: 13 residues. For the CDR3, the DNA is TGTGCCAGCAGCACCGGGACAGGGTACGGCTACACCTTC. Protein: CASSTGTGYGYTF.

The chain uses TRBV5-1 and TRBJ1-1; 7 bases line up with TRBD1. This CDR3 spans 15 amino acids. Germline V gene data show CDR1 as SGHRS and CDR2 as YFSETQ. V dropped 0 bases and J dropped 5; count of bases not matched to a gene: 7. The CDR3 nucleotides are TGCGCCAGCAGCTTGGTCACAGGGGTTGGGACTGAAGCTTTCTTT. Translated, it gives CASSLVTGVGTEAFF.

The chain combines TRBV4-1 with TRBJ1-6; no reliable D call. Germline V CDR1 and CDR2: MGHRA, YSYEKL. The CDR3 loop spans 17 amino acids. The V end lost 0 bases, the J end lost 0 bases, and 9 bases lay between the germline ends. CDR3: CASSQDLGSSYNSPLHF. The CDR3 nucleotides are TGCGCCAGCAGCCAAGATCTAGGGAGCTCCTATAATTCACCCCTCCACTTT.

This clone was seen more than once but under ten times. J is TRBJ2-7 and V is TRBV5-4; D call uncertain. Trimming removed 0 bases at V and 1 base at J, with 5 bases between. CDR1 SGHNT and CDR2 YYREEE come from the germline V gene (reference sequence). CDR3 length equals 13 residues. CDR3 loop: CASSLGSSYEQYF. The CDR3 DNA follows: TGTGCCAGCAGCTTGGGGAGTTCCTACGAGCAGTACTTC.

Many counts were recorded for this clone. DNA of the CDR3: TGTGCCAGCAGCGACCTGACAGGGGGGCGTAACTATGGCTACACCTTC. The encoded protein is CASSDLTGGRNYGYTF. The chain employs TRBV5-6 and TRBJ1-2, with 9 bases that match TRBD1. V gave up 4 bases and J gave up 1 base; unmatched junction bases: 8. The V gene's germline CDR1 is SGHDT and CDR2 YYEEEE. There are 16 residues in the CDR3.

This clone was seen only a few times. This chain connects TRBV19 to TRBJ2-7; D might be TRBD2 (6 bases). V lost 5 bases, J lost 4 bases, and 18 bases lay in between. The CDR3 sequence is 15 residues long. Looked up from germline, CDR1 is LNHDA and CDR2 is SQIVND (reference sequence). The CDR3 is CASSSRRGRIYEQYF. For the CDR3, the DNA is TGTGCCAGTAGTTCCCGGAGAGGGAGGATTTACGAGCAGTACTTC.

The table lists this clone with a count of one. The gene calls are TRBV12-1 and TRBJ2-7; the D call of TRBD1 is as the table states it, not checked on the DNA. TRBV12-1 is a known pseudogene. The CDR3 is 15 amino acids. The CDR3 loop is CASSPNQDASYEQYF. As DNA, the CDR3 is TGTGCCAGCAGCCCTAATCAGGATGCCTCCTACGAGCAGTACTTC.

V gene TRBV19 combines with J gene TRBJ2-7; 9 bases match TRBD1. The CDR3 is made up of 15 amino acids. After removal of 1 base from V and 2 bases from J, the junction contained 3 bases not matched to a gene. Germline CDR1 LNHDA, CDR2 SQIVND (reference sequence). CDR3 sequence reads: CASSIAGTGTYEQYF. For the CDR3, the DNA is TGTGCCAGTAGTATAGCCGGGACAGGGACCTACGAGCAGTACTTC.

The CDR3 here is CASSQGQVNYGYTF. DNA of the CDR3: TGCGCCAGCAGCCAAGGACAGGTTAACTATGGCTACACCTTC. The chain is built from TRBV4-1 and TRBJ1-2; possible D gene TRBD1, 6 bases. Germline lookup yields CDR1 MGHRA and CDR2 YSYEKL. The CDR3 loop spans 14 amino acids. Deletions cut 1 base from V and 1 base from J, with 7 bases between.

CDR3 sequence (DNA): TGCGCCAGCAGCCCCGACAGGTCTGGAAACACCATATATTTT. Its translation is CASSPDRSGNTIYF. V usage is TRBV5-1 and J usage is TRBJ1-3, with D tentatively TRBD1 (6 bases). V was pared by 4 bases and J by 1 base, with 9 bases between. Per germline, CDR1 SGHRS and CDR2 YFSETQ. This CDR3 contains 14 residues.

This clone was found many times. The chain recombines TRBV19 with TRBJ1-2; D not resolved. Trimming stripped 6 bases from V and 5 bases from J, with 10 bases between. Germline CDR1 is LNHDA and CDR2 is SQIVND (reference sequence). The CDR3 extends over 12 amino acids. The CDR3 coding sequence is TGTGCCAGTAGCCCCTGGCCGTATGGCTACACCTTC. Translation gives CASSPWPYGYTF.

The gene calls are TRBV19 and TRBJ2-7, with D tentatively TRBD1 (6 bases). Germline CDR1 and CDR2: LNHDA and SQIVND (reference sequence). This CDR3 has 14 amino acids. V dropped 5 bases and J dropped 2 bases, with 13 bases sitting between them. The CDR3 reads CASSDTGSPYEQYF. Here the CDR3 DNA reads TGTGCCAGTAGTGACACAGGGTCTCCCTACGAGCAGTACTTC.

The V call is TRBV19, the J call TRBJ2-5; D may be TRBD2 (6 bases). There are 14 residues in the CDR3. Germline assignment: CDR1 LNHDA and CDR2 SQIVND (reference sequence). The ends were cut back, 4 bases at V and 5 bases at J, with 14 bases in the middle. The chain's CDR3 is CASSNRAGSETQYF. For the CDR3, the DNA is TGTGCCAGTAGTAACCGGGCGGGGTCGGAGACCCAGTACTTC. Full variable domain (rest looked up from reference TRBV19 and TRBJ2-5): DGGITQSPKYLFRKEGQNVTLSCEQNLNHDAMYWYRQDPGQGLRLIYYSQIVNDFQKGDIAEGYSVSREKKESFPLTVTSAQKNPTAFYLCASSNRAGSETQYFGPGTRLLVL.

Points on this clone: Other nucleotide sequences from this sample produce the same CDR3. This sequence joins TRBV24-1 and TRBJ2-2; 9 nucleotides line up with TRBD1. With 6 bases clipped from V and 4 bases from J, the junction kept 5 bases outside the gene matches. The CDR3 has 15 amino acids. From germline, CDR1 is KGHDR and CDR2 SFDVKD. The CDR3 protein is CATSPGTGTTGELFF. The CDR3 nucleotides are TGTGCCACCAGTCCCGGGACAGGGACCACCGGGGAGCTGTTTTTT.

A single count supports this clone. The chain uses TRBV21-1 and TRBJ2-1; TRBD2, the table's D call, lacks a check against the DNA. TRBV21-1 is flagged as a pseudogene. The CDR3 is made up of 19 amino acids. CDR3 sequence reads: CASSKRGGLAGGLSNEQFF. The CDR3, as DNA: TGTGCCAGCAGCAAAAGGGGAGGGCTAGCGGGGGGCCTTTCGAATGAGCAGTTCTTC.

This chain joins TRBV19 and TRBJ2-6; the match to TRBD1 covers 7 bases. The trim removed 3 bases at V and 0 bases at J, leaving 8 bases unmatched. The CDR3 has 18 amino acids. From germline, CDR1 is LNHDA and CDR2 SQIVND (reference sequence). In DNA form, the CDR3 reads TGTGCCAGTAGTATTGAAGGGACAGCCTTCTCTGGGGCCAACGTCCTGACTTTC. This translates into CASSIEGTAFSGANVLTF.

CDR3 in amino acids: CASSIDPTGRFRNEQFF. The CDR3 DNA follows: TGTGCCAGTAGTATAGATCCGACGGGGAGGTTTAGAAATGAGCAGTTCTTC. The chain employs TRBV19 and TRBJ2-1; D possibly corresponds to TRBD2 (6 bases). Looked up from germline, CDR1 is LNHDA and CDR2 is SQIVND (reference sequence). V was shortened by 0 bases and J by 7 bases, with 19 bases between the two germline ends. There are 17 residues in the CDR3.

CDR3 region: CASSGTGNSGNTIYF. As DNA, the CDR3 is TGTGCCAGCAGCGGGACAGGGAACTCTGGAAACACCATATATTTT. This chain joins TRBV9 and TRBJ1-3, with 8 bases aligning to TRBD1. This CDR3 is built from 15 residues. Trimming took 3 bases from V and 0 from J; bases not matched to a gene: 2. The germline V gene encodes CDR1 SGDLS and CDR2 YYNGEE.

The sample holds a few counts of this clone. Additional DNA sequences in this sample encode the identical CDR3. This chain uses TRBV6-5 with TRBJ2-4; no firm D call. V was trimmed by 2 bases and J by 3 bases, leaving 5 bases between them. Germline values: CDR1 MNHEY, CDR2 SVGAGI. This CDR3 contains 13 residues. CDR3 sequence: CASSYPGKNIQYF. The CDR3 bases are TGTGCCAGCAGTTACCCCGGCAAAAACATTCAGTACTTC.

The chain links TRBV28 to TRBJ1-5; D not resolved. Trimming pared 1 base from V and 7 bases from J, leaving 14 bases between. This CDR3 is 15 amino acids long. Germline V lookup: CDR1 MDHEN, CDR2 SYDVKM. This CDR3 reads CASSLSGNRGQPQHF. The DNA for the CDR3 is TGTGCCAGCAGTTTATCGGGAAACCGCGGACAGCCCCAGCATTTT.

CDR3 in DNA: TGTGCCAGCACCTCTTTAGGAGGACAGCGCCGGGTCCTGACTTTC. Residues: CASTSLGGQRRVLTF. The J gene is TRBJ2-6, the V gene TRBV28, with D tentatively TRBD1 (6 bases). This CDR3 region has 15 residues. Germline V lookup: CDR1 MDHEN, CDR2 SYDVKM. V lost 7 bases, J lost 13 bases, and 23 bases lay in between.